This entry is about one T cell receptor (beta chain). This sample was included in a study of blood T cell repertoires in COVID-19. The overall study: From the United States, Italy and Spain came samples of acute and convalescent COVID-19. Sample material is recorded as cDNA or gDNA derived from T cells, B-cell-depleted T cells, or PBMCs.

As processed by the authors: Counts of nucleated cells, estimated from reference gene primer amplification, were obtained. Repertoires were generated with immunoSEQ multiplex PCR, while TCRdb's copy carries only in-frame clones and drops some. Clonal size and the V and J genes are those of that table, whereas D and trimming came from the DNA. Of roughly 130,000 clones in the sample, about four fifths are singletons; the top ten hold about 17%. The source is a woman between 45 and 60 years old with acute or convalescent COVID-19. The sequencing sample was made of peripheral blood.

Here the CDR3 DNA reads TGTGCCATCAGTGAGGACAGAACGGGTTCACCCCTCCACTTT. This codes for CAISEDRTGSPLHF. J is TRBJ1-6 and V is TRBV10-3; TRBD1 is a possible D gene (5 bases). The V and J ends lost 2 bases and 9 bases respectively, with 11 bases between them. In germline, CDR1 is ENHRY, CDR2 SYGVKD. The CDR3 loop spans 14 amino acids.